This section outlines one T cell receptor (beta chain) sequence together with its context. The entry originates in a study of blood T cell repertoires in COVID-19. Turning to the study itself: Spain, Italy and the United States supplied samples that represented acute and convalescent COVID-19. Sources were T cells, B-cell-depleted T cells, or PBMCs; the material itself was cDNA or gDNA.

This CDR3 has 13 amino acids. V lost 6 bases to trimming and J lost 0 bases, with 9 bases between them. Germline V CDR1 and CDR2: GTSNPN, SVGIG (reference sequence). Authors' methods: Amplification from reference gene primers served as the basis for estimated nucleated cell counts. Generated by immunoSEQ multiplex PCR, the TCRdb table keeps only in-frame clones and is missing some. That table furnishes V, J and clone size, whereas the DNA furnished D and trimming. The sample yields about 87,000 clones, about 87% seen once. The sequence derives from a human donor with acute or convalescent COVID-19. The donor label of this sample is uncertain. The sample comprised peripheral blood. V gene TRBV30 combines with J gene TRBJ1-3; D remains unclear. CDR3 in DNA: TGTGCCTGCGCCACGAGCTCTGGAAACACCATATATTTT. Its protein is CACATSSGNTIYF.